Shown below are 27 T cell receptor beta chains from a single sample sequenced in a study of Tregs in tolerant kidney transplant recipients. The protocol was immunoSEQ multiplex PCR, while the TCRdb copy is restricted to in-frame clones and leaves out a portion. The sample contains 65,000 to 85,000 clones, over 75% of which appear only once. Mixed chimerism was transient after nonmyeloablative marrow transplants from related graft donors. Sequencing used CD4+ T cells from blood (PBMCs), obtained 24 months after the transplant. The receptors were sampled from a human patient who received a combined kidney and bone marrow transplant. A share of the T cells may be of graft donor origin.

The rearrangement uses TRBV5-1 and TRBJ2-2; a possible D gene is TRBD1 (6 bases). Germline CDR1 is SGHRS and CDR2 is YFSETQ. Trimming pared 1 base from V and 2 bases from J, leaving 18 bases between. This CDR3 comprises 18 residues. CDR3 bases: TGCGCCAGCAGCTTGAGCTTGTTGGCGACAGGTAACACCGGGGAGCTGTTTTTT. It codes for CASSLSLLATGNTGELFF.

This chain links TRBV5-6 with TRBJ1-2, with 8 bases fitting TRBD1. With 7 bases clipped from V and 4 bases from J, the junction kept 9 bases outside the gene matches. This CDR3 region has 14 residues. Germline V CDR1 and CDR2: SGHDT, YYEEEE. The chain's CDR3 is CASSRGRDGYGYTF. The CDR3, as DNA: TGTGCCAGCTCCAGGGGGCGTGATGGCTATGGCTACACCTTC.

V and J are TRBV27 and TRBJ1-1; TRBD1 is a possible D gene (6 bases). From germline, CDR1 is MNHEY and CDR2 SMNVEV (reference sequence). V lost 3 bases and J 4 bases, leaving 9 bases between the germline ends. CDR3 length: 13 residues. The CDR3 nucleotides are TGTGCCAGCAGTTTTGACAGGAGCACTGAAGCTTTCTTT. It codes for CASSFDRSTEAFF.

In DNA form, the CDR3 reads TGTGCCAGCAGATCCTCCGGGACAACAATCGAGCAGTACTTC. It translates to CASRSSGTTIEQYF. The genes are TRBV7-2 and TRBJ2-5; possible D gene TRBD1, 6 bases. The J call is doubtful: the DNA matches TRBJ2-7 better. The CDR3 consists of 14 residues. Germline-derived CDR1 and CDR2 are SGHTA and FQGNSA.

This chain links TRBV10-3 with TRBJ1-1; 8 bases line up with TRBD1. V trimming: 3 bases; J trimming: 4 bases; junction bases outside the gene matches: 7. This CDR3 spans 15 amino acids. Per germline, CDR1 ENHRY and CDR2 SYGVKD. CDR3 amino acids: CAISERNRGGTEAFF. CDR3 nucleotide sequence: TGTGCCATCAGTGAACGTAACAGGGGGGGCACTGAAGCTTTCTTT.

V gene TRBV4-1 combines with J gene TRBJ2-5, with D possibly matching TRBD2 (6 bases). The germline V and J ends were trimmed by 1 base and 4 bases, with 16 bases remaining between them. The CDR3 spans 16 residues. Germline values: CDR1 MGHRA, CDR2 YSYEKL. In nucleotides, the CDR3 is TGCGCCAGCAGCCAAGGCGGGGTGCAGGGAGTAGAGACCCAGTACTTC. Translated, it gives CASSQGGVQGVETQYF.

The rearrangement uses TRBV27 and TRBJ2-1; 7 bases are a match to TRBD2. CDR3 length: 18 amino acids. The germline CDR1 and CDR2 sequences are MNHEY and SMNVEV (reference sequence). Trimming at V came to 3 bases and at J to 10 bases, leaving 21 bases not matched to a gene. Here the CDR3 reads CASSFVRNHGGSLFEQFF. The CDR3 DNA reads TGTGCCAGCAGTTTCGTCAGGAACCATGGCGGGAGTCTGTTCGAGCAGTTCTTC.

This clone was detected only once. The chain employs TRBV30 and TRBJ1-2; the match to TRBD1 covers 7 bases. The CDR3 extends over 13 amino acids. Germline V gene sequence: CDR1 GTSNPN, CDR2 SVGIG (reference sequence). CDR3 DNA sequence: TGTGCTCTGGGCTTAGGGGGCCTCTATGGCTACACCTTC. This encodes CALGLGGLYGYTF.

Only one count was recorded for this clone. The chain joins TRBV5-1 to TRBJ2-5; 7 positions agree with TRBD1. Germline lookup yields CDR1 SGHRS and CDR2 YFSETQ. The trim removed 0 bases at V and 2 bases at J, leaving 4 bases unmatched. There are 15 residues in the CDR3. CDR3 DNA: TGCGCCAGCAGCTTGGCGGGACAGTTTCAAGAGACCCAGTACTTC. It encodes CASSLAGQFQETQYF.

The CDR3 loop reads CASSPTKGSNQPQHF. The CDR3 DNA follows: TGTGCCAGCTCACCAACAAAGGGGAGCAATCAGCCCCAGCATTTT. The rearrangement joins TRBV18 to TRBJ1-5; tentative D call: TRBD1 (5 bases). This CDR3 comprises 15 residues. The V and J ends lost 2 bases and 1 base respectively, with 9 bases between them. Per the germline V gene, CDR1 is KGHSH and CDR2 is LQKENI.

V is TRBV11-2 and J is TRBJ2-7, with TRBD1 identical over 7 bases. CDR3 size: 14 residues. Trimming cost V 3 bases and J 3 bases; bases outside gene matches: 5. CDR1 and CDR2 from the germline V gene are SGHAT and FQNNGV. The chain's CDR3 is CASSFDRVNYEQYF. In nucleotides, the CDR3 is TGTGCCAGCAGCTTCGACAGGGTAAACTACGAGCAGTACTTC.

The V and J genes are TRBV4-1 and TRBJ2-7, with D possibly TRBD2 on 5 matching bases. The CDR3 length is 16 residues. Between the trimmed V and J ends, which lost 2 bases and 0 bases, there was a span of 14 bases. Germline CDR1 and CDR2: MGHRA and YSYEKL. The CDR3 DNA reads TGCGCCAGCAGCCAACTCCTAGGACTGAGCTCCTACGAGCAGTACTTC. Translation gives CASSQLLGLSSYEQYF.

The rearrangement joins TRBV30 to TRBJ1-1; TRBD1 aligns across 8 bases. This CDR3 has 14 amino acids. Germline V gene data show CDR1 as GTSNPN and CDR2 as SVGIG (reference sequence). Trimming removed 3 bases from V and 5 bases from J; junction bases left unmatched: 8. CDR3 in amino acids: CAWRRDRRETEAFF. CDR3 coding DNA: TGTGCCTGGAGGAGGGACAGGCGTGAGACTGAAGCTTTCTTT.

The rearrangement links TRBV9 to TRBJ2-1; D is ambiguous. Germline lookup yields CDR1 SGDLS and CDR2 YYNGEE. The V end was cut by 0 bases, the J end by 2 bases, with 12 bases between. The length of the CDR3 is 16 residues. The CDR3: CASSVGPRPAYNEQFF. For the CDR3, the DNA is TGTGCCAGCAGCGTAGGTCCGAGGCCTGCCTACAATGAGCAGTTCTTC.

With respect to this clone: The sample holds other DNA sequences that translate to the same CDR3. The chain joins TRBV28 to TRBJ2-7, with TRBD2 identical over 7 bases. The CDR3 is 14 amino acids. Germline values: CDR1 MDHEN, CDR2 SYDVKM. After removal of 1 base from V and 3 bases from J, the junction contained 3 bases not matched to a gene. In nucleotides, the CDR3 is TGTGCCAGCAGTTTATTAGGGGACTACTACGAGCAGTACTTC. Translation: CASSLLGDYYEQYF.

The V and J genes are TRBV18 and TRBJ2-7; D is undetermined. Germline assignment: CDR1 KGHSH and CDR2 LQKENI. This CDR3 has 15 residues. The ends were cut back, 3 bases at V and 6 bases at J, with 18 bases in the middle. CDR3 protein: CASSPSSISSLEQYF. The DNA of the CDR3 is TGTGCCAGCTCACCTTCCTCCATCAGTTCGCTCGAGCAGTACTTC. Drawing the rest from reference TRBV18 and TRBJ2-7, the complete variable domain is NAGVMQNPRHLVRRRGQEARLRCSPMKGHSHVYWYRQLPEEGLKFMVYLQKENIIDESGMPKERFSAEFPKEGPSILRIQQVVRGDSAAYFCASSPSSISSLEQYFGPGTRLTVT.

In nucleotides, the CDR3 is TGTGCCAGCAGTTACGACAGGGACAGAGAGCAGTACTTC. As protein: CASSYDRDREQYF. The V gene is TRBV6-5, the J gene TRBJ2-7, with 7 bases aligning to TRBD1. CDR1 and CDR2 (germline): MNHEY, SVGAGI. Trimming at V came to 2 bases and at J to 7 bases, leaving 5 bases not matched to a gene. There are 13 residues in the CDR3.

This clone was seen once. At the DNA level, this CDR3 is encoded by other sequences in the same sample as well. This chain links TRBV5-6 with TRBJ1-6; 9 bases are a match to TRBD1. CDR1 SGHDT and CDR2 YYEEEE come from the germline V gene. V gave up 3 bases and J gave up 7 bases; unmatched junction bases: 2. CDR3 length: 14 amino acids. CDR3 loop: CASSWDRVNSPLHF. The CDR3, as DNA: TGTGCCAGCAGCTGGGACAGGGTCAATTCACCCCTCCACTTT.

The chain has TRBV11-3 and TRBJ2-1, with 9 positions matching TRBD2. There are 16 residues in the CDR3. Germline trimming cut 4 bases from V and 7 bases from J; bases unmatched to any gene: 11. Germline V gene sequence: CDR1 SGHNT, CDR2 YENEEA. The CDR3 sequence: CASSSLGSGSKNEQFF. The DNA of the CDR3 is TGTGCCAGCAGCTCCCTAGGTAGCGGGAGTAAAAATGAGCAGTTCTTC.

The rearrangement links TRBV19 to TRBJ2-2; tentatively, D is TRBD1 (5 bases). This CDR3 spans 15 amino acids. Germline V CDR1 and CDR2: LNHDA, SQIVND (reference sequence). V lost 5 bases and J lost 1, with 11 bases in between. The CDR3 DNA is TGTGCCAGTAGTCATAAGCAGGGGAACACCGGGGAGCTGTTTTTT. This translates into CASSHKQGNTGELFF.

In the case of this clone: Sequence at one end of the junction differs from germline and may be a read error. Other DNA sequences in this sample translate to the same CDR3. The chain couples TRBV19 to TRBJ2-7; 16 bases agree with TRBD2. This CDR3 is built from 15 residues. Germline V CDR1 and CDR2: LNHDA, SQIVND (reference sequence). CDR3 sequence: CASRTGTSGRAEWYF. The CDR3 DNA is TGTGCCAGTAGGACCGGGACTAGCGGGAGGGCGGAGTGGTACTTT. The variable domain in full, completed from reference TRBV19 and TRBJ2-7, reads DGGITQSPKYLFRKEGQNVTLSCEQNLNHDAMYWYRQDPGQGLRLIYYSQIVNDFQKGDIAEGYSVSREKKESFPLTVTSAQKNPTAFYLCASRTGTSGRAEWYFGPGTRLTVT.

The chain carries TRBV7-9 and TRBJ2-1, with a possible D match to TRBD2 (6 bases). In germline, CDR1 is SEHNR, CDR2 FQNEAQ (reference sequence). The CDR3 covers 13 residues. Trimming cost V 5 bases and J 4 bases, with 9 bases left between them. CDR3 protein: CASSPTSYNEQFF. The CDR3 coding sequence is TGTGCCAGCAGCCCGACTAGTTACAATGAGCAGTTCTTC.

J is TRBJ2-5 and V is TRBV4-1; possibly TRBD2 for D (5 bases). The CDR3 is made up of 17 amino acids. Germline CDR1 and CDR2: MGHRA and YSYEKL. V was pared by 0 bases and J by 2 bases, with 16 bases between. CDR3 region: CASSQDFSLAEQETQYF. For the CDR3, the DNA is TGCGCCAGCAGCCAAGATTTTTCGCTAGCTGAGCAAGAGACCCAGTACTTC.

The chain couples TRBV15 to TRBJ2-2, with unresolved D. The V gene lost 1 base and the J gene lost 1 base, with 7 bases spanning the gap. CDR3 size: 15 residues. CDR1 is LNHNV, CDR2 YYDKDF, per germline (reference sequence). The chain's CDR3 is CATSRGPVNTGELFF. Here the CDR3 DNA reads TGTGCCACCAGCAGAGGTCCCGTGAACACCGGGGAGCTGTTTTTT.

This sequence joins TRBV6-6 and TRBJ2-7; D perhaps matches TRBD2 (6 bases). The CDR3 has 16 residues. V gave up 2 bases and J gave up 4 bases, with 18 bases separating them. CDR1 MNHNY and CDR2 SVGAGI come from the germline V gene (reference sequence). DNA for the CDR3: TGTGCCAGCAGTTACGGAACGGTTGATAGCGGATACGAGCAGTACTTC. Residues: CASSYGTVDSGYEQYF.

This clone was found a few times. V is TRBV6-5 and J is TRBJ2-2; D is perhaps TRBD1 (5 bases). The V gene's germline CDR1 is MNHEY and CDR2 SVGAGI. The CDR3 contains 12 residues. Trimming took 5 bases from V and 5 from J, leaving 6 bases between them. CDR3 protein: CASSRQTGELFF. The CDR3 nucleotides read TGTGCCAGCAGTCGACAGACCGGGGAGCTGTTTTTT.

The rearrangement links TRBV14 to TRBJ2-6, with 7 bases identical to TRBD1. Germline values: CDR1 SGHDN, CDR2 FVKESK. The ends lost 2 bases at V and 0 bases at J; junction bases unmatched: 1. This CDR3 has 16 residues. DNA for the CDR3: TGTGCCAGCAGCCAATACAGGGGCTCTGGGGCCAACGTCCTGACTTTC. This sequence encodes CASSQYRGSGANVLTF. The full variable domain, its missing parts supplied by reference TRBV14 and TRBJ2-6, is EAGVTQFPSHSVIEKGQTVTLRCDPISGHDNLYWYRRVMGKEIKFLLHFVKESKQDESGMPNNRFLAERTGGTYSTLKVQPAELEDSGVYFCASSQYRGSGANVLTFGAGSRLTVL.